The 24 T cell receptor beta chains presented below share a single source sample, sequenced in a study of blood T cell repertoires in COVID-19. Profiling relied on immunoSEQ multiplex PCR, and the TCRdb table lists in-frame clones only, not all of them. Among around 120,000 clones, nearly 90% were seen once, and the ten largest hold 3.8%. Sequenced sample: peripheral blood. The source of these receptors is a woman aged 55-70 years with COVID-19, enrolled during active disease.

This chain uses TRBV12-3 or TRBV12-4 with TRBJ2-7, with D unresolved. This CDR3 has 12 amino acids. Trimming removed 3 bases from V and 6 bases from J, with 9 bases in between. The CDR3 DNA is TGTGCCAGCAGTTTCTTCCCGGGCGAGCAGTACTTC. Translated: CASSFFPGEQYF.

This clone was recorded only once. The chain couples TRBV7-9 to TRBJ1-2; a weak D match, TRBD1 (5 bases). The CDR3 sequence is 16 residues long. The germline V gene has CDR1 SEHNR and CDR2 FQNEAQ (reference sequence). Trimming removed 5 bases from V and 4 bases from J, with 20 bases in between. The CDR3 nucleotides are TGTGCCAGCAGCCCAACGGACATCTCGCGGGGCTATGGCTACACCTTC. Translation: CASSPTDISRGYGYTF.

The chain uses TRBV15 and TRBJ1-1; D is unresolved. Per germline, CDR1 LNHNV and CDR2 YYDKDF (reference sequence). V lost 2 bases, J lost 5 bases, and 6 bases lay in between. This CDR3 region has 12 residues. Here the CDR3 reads CATSRRGTEAFF. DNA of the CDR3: TGTGCCACCAGCAGAAGAGGGACTGAAGCTTTCTTT.

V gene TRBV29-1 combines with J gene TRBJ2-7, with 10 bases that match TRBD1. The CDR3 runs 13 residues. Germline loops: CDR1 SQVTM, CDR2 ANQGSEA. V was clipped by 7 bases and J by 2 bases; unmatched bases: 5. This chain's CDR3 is CSAGTGATYEQYF. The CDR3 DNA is TGCAGCGCCGGGACAGGGGCCACCTACGAGCAGTACTTC.

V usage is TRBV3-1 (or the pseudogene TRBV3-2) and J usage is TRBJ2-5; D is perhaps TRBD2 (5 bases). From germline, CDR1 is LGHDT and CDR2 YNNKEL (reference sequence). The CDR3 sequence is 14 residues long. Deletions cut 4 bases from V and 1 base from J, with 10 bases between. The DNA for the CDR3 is TGTGCCAGCAGCCCCGGACTCGCCCAAGAGACCCAGTACTTC. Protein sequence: CASSPGLAQETQYF.

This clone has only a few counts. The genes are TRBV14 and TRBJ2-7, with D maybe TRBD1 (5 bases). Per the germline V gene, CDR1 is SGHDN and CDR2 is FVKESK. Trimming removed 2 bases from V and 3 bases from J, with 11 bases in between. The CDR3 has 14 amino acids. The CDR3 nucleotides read TGTGCCAGCAGCCAACAGGGTCTTGGCTACGAGCAGTACTTC. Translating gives CASSQQGLGYEQYF.

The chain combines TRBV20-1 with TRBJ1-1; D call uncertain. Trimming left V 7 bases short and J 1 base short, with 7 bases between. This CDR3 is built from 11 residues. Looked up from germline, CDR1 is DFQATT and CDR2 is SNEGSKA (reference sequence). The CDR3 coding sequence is TGCAGTGTCTACCGGAACACTGAAGCTTTCTTT. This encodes CSVYRNTEAFF.

The DNA for the CDR3 is TGTGCCAGCAGCTTAACGGCCTTAGGGAGAGGAAACACCGGGGAGCTGTTTTTT. It codes for CASSLTALGRGNTGELFF. J is TRBJ2-2 and V is TRBV7-3; possibly TRBD2 for D (5 bases). The CDR3 consists of 18 residues. The germline gives CDR1 SGHTA, CDR2 FQGTGA. Trimming left V 0 bases short and J 2 bases short, with 16 bases between.

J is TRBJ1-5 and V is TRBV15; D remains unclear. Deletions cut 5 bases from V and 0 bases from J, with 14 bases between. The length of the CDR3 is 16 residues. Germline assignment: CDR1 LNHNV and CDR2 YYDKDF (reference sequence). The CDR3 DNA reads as TGTGCCACCAGCTTGTCCGGTCTCTATAGCAATCAGCCCCAGCATTTT. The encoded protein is CATSLSGLYSNQPQHF. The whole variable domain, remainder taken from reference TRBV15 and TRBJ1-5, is DAMVIQNPRYQVTQFGKPVTLSCSQTLNHNVMYWYQQKSSQAPKLLFHYYDKDFNNEADTPDNFQSRRPNTSFCFLDIRSPGLGDTAMYLCATSLSGLYSNQPQHFGDGTRLSIL.

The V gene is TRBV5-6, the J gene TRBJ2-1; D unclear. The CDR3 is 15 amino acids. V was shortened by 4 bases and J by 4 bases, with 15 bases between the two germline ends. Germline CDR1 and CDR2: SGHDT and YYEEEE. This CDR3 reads CASSKGWSVYNEQFF. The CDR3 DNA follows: TGTGCCAGCAGCAAAGGCTGGAGCGTTTACAATGAGCAGTTCTTC. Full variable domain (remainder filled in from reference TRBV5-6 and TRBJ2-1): DAGVTQSPTHLIKTRGQQVTLRCSPKSGHDTVSWYQQALGQGPQFIFQYYEEEERQRGNFPDRFSGHQFPNYSSELNVNALLLGDSALYLCASSKGWSVYNEQFFGPGTRLTVL.

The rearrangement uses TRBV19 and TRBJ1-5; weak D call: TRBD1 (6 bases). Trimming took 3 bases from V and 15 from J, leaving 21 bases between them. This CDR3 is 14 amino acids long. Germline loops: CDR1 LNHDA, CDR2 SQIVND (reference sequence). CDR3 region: CASSIGLTGPRRHF. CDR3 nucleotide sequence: TGTGCCAGTAGTATTGGGTTGACAGGCCCACGTAGGCATTTT.

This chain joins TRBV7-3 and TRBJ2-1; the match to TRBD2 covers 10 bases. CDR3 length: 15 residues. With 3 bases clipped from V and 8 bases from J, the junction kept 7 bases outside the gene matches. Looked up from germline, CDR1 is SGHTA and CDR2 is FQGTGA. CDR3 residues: CASSFQRGGRDEQFF. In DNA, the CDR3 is TGTGCCAGCAGCTTCCAGCGGGGGGGCCGTGATGAGCAGTTCTTC.

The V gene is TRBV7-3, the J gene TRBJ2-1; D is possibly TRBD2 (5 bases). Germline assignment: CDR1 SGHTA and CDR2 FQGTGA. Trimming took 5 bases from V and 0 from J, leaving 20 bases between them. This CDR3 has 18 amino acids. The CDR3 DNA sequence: TGTGCCAGCAGCCCCGAGGGTGGACTTCTTAGCTCCTACAATGAGCAGTTCTTC. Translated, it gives CASSPEGGLLSSYNEQFF. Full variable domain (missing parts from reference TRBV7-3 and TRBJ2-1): GAGVSQTPSNKVTEKGKYVELRCDPISGHTALYWYRQSLGQGPEFLIYFQGTGAADDSGLPNDRFFAVRPEGSVSTLKIQRTERGDSAVYLCASSPEGGLLSSYNEQFFGPGTRLTVL.

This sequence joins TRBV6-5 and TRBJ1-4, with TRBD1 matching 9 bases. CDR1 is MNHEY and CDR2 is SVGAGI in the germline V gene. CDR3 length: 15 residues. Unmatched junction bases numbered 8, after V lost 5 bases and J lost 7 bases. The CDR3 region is CASSPNRGRSEKLFF. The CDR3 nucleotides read TGTGCCAGCAGTCCAAACAGGGGGCGGAGTGAAAAACTGTTTTTT.

DNA for the CDR3: TGCGCCAGCAGCCAAGCGCTAGCGGGGACGAGTGGAGATACGCAGTATTTT. Its protein product is CASSQALAGTSGDTQYF. V is TRBV4-3 and J is TRBJ2-3, with 9 bases fitting TRBD2. V shed 1 base and J 5 bases; nucleotides not matched to a gene: 10. CDR1 is LGHNA and CDR2 is YSLEER in the germline V gene. The CDR3 runs 17 residues.

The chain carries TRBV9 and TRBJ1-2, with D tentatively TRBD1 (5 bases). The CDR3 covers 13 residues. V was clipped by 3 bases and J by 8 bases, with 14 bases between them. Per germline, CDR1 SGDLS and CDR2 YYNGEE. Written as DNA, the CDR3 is TGTGCCAGCAGCGGTCCGGGCCGGGGGGGCTACACCTTC. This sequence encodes CASSGPGRGGYTF. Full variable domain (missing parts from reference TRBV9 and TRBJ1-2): DSGVTQTPKHLITATGQRVTLRCSPRSGDLSVYWYQQSLDQGLQFLIQYYNGEERAKGNILERFSAQQFPDLHSELNLSSLELGDSALYFCASSGPGRGGYTFGSGTRLTVV.

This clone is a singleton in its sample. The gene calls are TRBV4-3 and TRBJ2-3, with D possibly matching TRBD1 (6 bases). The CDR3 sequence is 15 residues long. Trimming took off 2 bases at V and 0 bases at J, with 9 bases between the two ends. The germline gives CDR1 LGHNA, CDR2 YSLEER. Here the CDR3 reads CASSQLQGSTDTQYF. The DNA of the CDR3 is TGCGCCAGCAGCCAACTACAGGGTAGCACAGATACGCAGTATTTT.

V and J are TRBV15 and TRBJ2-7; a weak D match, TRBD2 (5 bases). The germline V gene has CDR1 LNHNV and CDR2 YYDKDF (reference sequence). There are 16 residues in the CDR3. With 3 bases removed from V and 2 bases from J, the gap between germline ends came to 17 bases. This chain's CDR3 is CATSSTGRGITYEQYF. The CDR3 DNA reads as TGTGCCACCAGCAGCACGGGCCGAGGGATTACCTACGAGCAGTACTTC.

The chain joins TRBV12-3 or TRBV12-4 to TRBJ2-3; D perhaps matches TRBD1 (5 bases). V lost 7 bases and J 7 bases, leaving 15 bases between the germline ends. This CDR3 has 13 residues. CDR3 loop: CASTLGPPYTQYF. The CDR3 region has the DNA TGTGCCAGCACCTTGGGGCCGCCTTATACGCAGTATTTT.

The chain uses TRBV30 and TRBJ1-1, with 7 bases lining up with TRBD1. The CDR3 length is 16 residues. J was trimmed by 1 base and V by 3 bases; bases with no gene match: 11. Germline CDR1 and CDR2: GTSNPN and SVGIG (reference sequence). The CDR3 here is CAWSRQGGTANTEAFF. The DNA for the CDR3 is TGTGCCTGGAGCAGACAGGGCGGTACAGCGAACACTGAAGCTTTCTTT.

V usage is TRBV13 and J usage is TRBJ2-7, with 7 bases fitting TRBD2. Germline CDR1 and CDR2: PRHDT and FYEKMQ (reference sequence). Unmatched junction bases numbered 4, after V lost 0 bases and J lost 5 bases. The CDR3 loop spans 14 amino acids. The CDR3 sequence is CASSLGLASHEQYF. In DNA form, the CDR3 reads TGTGCCAGCAGCTTAGGACTAGCGTCCCACGAGCAGTACTTC.

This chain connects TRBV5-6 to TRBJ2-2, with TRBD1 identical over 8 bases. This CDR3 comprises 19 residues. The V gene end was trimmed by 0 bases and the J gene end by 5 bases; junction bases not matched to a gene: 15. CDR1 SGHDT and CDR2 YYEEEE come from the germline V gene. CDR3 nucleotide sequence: TGTGCCAGCAGCTTGGCCACAGGGGGTCCCACTCCTTATACCGGGGAGCTGTTTTTT. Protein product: CASSLATGGPTPYTGELFF.

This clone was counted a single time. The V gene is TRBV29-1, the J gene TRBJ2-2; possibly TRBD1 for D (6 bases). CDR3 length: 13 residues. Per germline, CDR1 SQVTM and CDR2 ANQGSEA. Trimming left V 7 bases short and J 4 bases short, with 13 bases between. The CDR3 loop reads CSGRQVSTGELFF. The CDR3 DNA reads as TGCAGCGGACGACAGGTTAGCACCGGGGAGCTGTTTTTT.

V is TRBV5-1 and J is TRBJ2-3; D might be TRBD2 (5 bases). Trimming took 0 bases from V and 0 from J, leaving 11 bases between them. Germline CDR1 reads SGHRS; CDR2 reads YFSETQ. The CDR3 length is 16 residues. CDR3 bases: TGCGCCAGCAGCTTGGCGAGGGAAACTAGCACAGATACGCAGTATTTT. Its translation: CASSLARETSTDTQYF.